This T cell receptor beta chain was observed in a study of shared clonotypes between healthy human individuals. Broader study findings: Clonotypes that were shared across a handful of donors made up about 5.1% of naive CD4 clonotypes. Represented genetic and exposure-history diversity was restricted by having few donors. Among non-shared clonotypes, generation probabilities were lower than among those shared by all four donors.

Positive CCR7 selection of CD45RO-negative cells yielded the naive CD8 cells, and terminally differentiated effector memory CD45RA+ cells were excluded. The CDR3 totals 15 residues. V lost 6 bases and J 2 bases, leaving 14 bases between the germline ends. CDR1 MNHEY and CDR2 SMNVEV come from the germline V gene (reference sequence). The repertoire was sequenced with immunoSEQ multiplex PCR; TCRdb's copy has only in-frame clones and lacks some. The table records some 2 million clones, approximately 95% of them present only once. Concerning this clone: Its antigen is unidentified.

The chain has TRBV27 and TRBJ2-1; TRBD1 is a possible D gene (6 bases). The source of this sequence is a man between 18 and 35 years old in good health. The sequenced sample was naive CD8+ T cells sorted from blood. CDR3: CASRLAGVPYNEQFF. The CDR3 coding sequence is TGTGCCAGCAGACTGGCAGGGGTCCCCTACAATGAGCAGTTCTTC.